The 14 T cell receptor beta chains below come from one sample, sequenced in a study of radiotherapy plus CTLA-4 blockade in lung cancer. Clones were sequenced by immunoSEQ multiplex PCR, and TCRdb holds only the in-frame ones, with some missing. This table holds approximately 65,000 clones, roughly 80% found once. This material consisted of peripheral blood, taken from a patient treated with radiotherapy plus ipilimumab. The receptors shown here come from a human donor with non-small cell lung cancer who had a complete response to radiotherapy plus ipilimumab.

The DNA of the CDR3 is TGTGCCAGTAGTCTCTCGCCGAAGGGGCCGGGGTACTTC. Protein product: CASSLSPKGPGYF. The chain joins TRBV19 to TRBJ2-5, with D possibly TRBD1 on 5 matching bases. Germline CDR1 LNHDA, CDR2 SQIVND (reference sequence). The V and J ends lost 5 bases and 13 bases respectively, with 20 bases between them. The length of the CDR3 is 13 residues. The variable domain in full, with the rest retrieved from reference TRBV19 and TRBJ2-5, is DGGITQSPKYLFRKEGQNVTLSCEQNLNHDAMYWYRQDPGQGLRLIYYSQIVNDFQKGDIAEGYSVSREKKESFPLTVTSAQKNPTAFYLCASSLSPKGPGYFGPGTRLLVL.

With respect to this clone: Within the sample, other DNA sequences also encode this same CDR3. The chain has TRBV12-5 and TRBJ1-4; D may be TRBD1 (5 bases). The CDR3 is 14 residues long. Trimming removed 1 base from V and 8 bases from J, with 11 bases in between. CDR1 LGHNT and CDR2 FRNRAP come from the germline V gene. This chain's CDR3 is CASGLGQGGEKLFF. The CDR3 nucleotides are TGTGCTAGTGGTTTGGGGCAGGGTGGCGAAAAACTGTTTTTT.

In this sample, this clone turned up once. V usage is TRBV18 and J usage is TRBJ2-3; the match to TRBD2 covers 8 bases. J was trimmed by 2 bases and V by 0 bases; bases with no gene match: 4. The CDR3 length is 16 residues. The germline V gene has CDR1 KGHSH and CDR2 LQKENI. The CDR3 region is CASSPPTSGSTDTQYF. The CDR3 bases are TGTGCCAGCTCACCACCAACTAGCGGATCCACAGATACGCAGTATTTT.

The CDR3 nucleotides are TGTGCCAGTAGTTTTGGGGGGGATCAGCCCCAGCATTTT. Amino acids: CASSFGGDQPQHF. The V call is TRBV19, the J call TRBJ1-5, with TRBD1 as a possible D gene (5 bases). Per germline, CDR1 LNHDA and CDR2 SQIVND (reference sequence). The CDR3 sequence is 13 residues long. V was pared by 5 bases and J by 5 bases, with 10 bases between.

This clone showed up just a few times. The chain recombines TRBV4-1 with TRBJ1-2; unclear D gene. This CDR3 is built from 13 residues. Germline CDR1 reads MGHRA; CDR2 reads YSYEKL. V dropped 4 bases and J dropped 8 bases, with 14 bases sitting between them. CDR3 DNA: TGCGCCAGCAGCCCAATTGGTCTCTACGGCTACACCTTC. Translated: CASSPIGLYGYTF.

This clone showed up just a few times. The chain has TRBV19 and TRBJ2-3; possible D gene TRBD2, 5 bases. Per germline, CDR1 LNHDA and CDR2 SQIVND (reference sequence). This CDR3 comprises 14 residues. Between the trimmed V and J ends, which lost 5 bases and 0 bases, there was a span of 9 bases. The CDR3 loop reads CASSLGLSTDTQYF. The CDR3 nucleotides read TGTGCCAGTAGTCTCGGACTGAGCACAGATACGCAGTATTTT.

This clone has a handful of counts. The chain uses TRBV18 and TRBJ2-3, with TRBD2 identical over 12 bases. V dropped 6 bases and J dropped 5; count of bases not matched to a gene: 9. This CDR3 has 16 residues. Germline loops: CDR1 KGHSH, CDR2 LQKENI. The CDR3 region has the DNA TGTGCCAGCTCGCCTCTAGCGGGAGGGTCCGGAGATACGCAGTATTTT. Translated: CASSPLAGGSGDTQYF.

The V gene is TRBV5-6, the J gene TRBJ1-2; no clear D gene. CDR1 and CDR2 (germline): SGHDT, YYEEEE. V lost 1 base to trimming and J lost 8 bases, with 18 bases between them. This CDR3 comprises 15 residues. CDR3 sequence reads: CASSLIAAVPWGYTF. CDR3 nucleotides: TGTGCCAGCAGCTTGATCGCGGCGGTCCCTTGGGGCTACACCTTC.

The CDR3 DNA reads TGTGCCAGCAGCTCCCCTAGGGGCCAACGCTATGGCTACACCTTC. Translating gives CASSSPRGQRYGYTF. This rearrangement joins TRBV11-2 to TRBJ1-2; weak D call: TRBD1 (5 bases). This CDR3 spans 15 amino acids. The germline gives CDR1 SGHAT, CDR2 FQNNGV. Deletions cut 4 bases from V and 4 bases from J, with 16 bases between. Supplemented by reference TRBV11-2 and TRBJ1-2, the full variable domain reads EAGVAQSPRYKIIEKRQSVAFWCNPISGHATLYWYQQILGQGPKLLIQFQNNGVVDDSQLPKDRFSAERLKGVDSTLKIQPAKLEDSAVYLCASSSPRGQRYGYTFGSGTRLTVV.

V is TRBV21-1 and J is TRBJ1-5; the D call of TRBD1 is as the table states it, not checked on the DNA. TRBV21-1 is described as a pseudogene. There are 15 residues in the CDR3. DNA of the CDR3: TGTGCCAGCAGCAGTCGAACAGGGAACAATCAGCCCCAGCATTTT. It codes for CASSSRTGNNQPQHF.

CDR3 nucleotides: TGTGCCAGTTCTGGGGCAGCCTCTGGAAACACCATATATTTT. The encoded protein is CASSGAASGNTIYF. This chain links TRBV6-5 with TRBJ1-3; tentative D call: TRBD1 (5 bases). This CDR3 spans 14 amino acids. From germline, CDR1 is MNHEY and CDR2 SVGAGI. The V gene lost 9 bases and the J gene lost 0 bases, with 12 bases spanning the gap.

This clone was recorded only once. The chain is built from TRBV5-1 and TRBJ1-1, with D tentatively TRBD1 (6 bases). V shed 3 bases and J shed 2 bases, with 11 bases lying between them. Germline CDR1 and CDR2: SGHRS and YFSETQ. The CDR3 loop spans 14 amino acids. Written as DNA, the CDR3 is TGCGCCAGCAGCTCCCCAGGGGTCAACACTGAAGCTTTCTTT. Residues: CASSSPGVNTEAFF.

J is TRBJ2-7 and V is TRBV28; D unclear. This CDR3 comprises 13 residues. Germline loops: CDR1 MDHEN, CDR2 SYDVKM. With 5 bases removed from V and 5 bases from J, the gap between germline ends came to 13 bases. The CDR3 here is CASSRRLRNEQYF. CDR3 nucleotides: TGTGCCAGCAGTAGGCGGCTTAGGAACGAGCAGTACTTC.

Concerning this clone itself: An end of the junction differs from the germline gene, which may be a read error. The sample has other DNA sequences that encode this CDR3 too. CDR3 residues: CASSAGGRSNQPQHF. The DNA of the CDR3 is TGTGCCAGCAGCGCCGGGGGGCGAAGCAATCAACCCCAGCATTTT. The genes are TRBV9 and TRBJ1-5, with D possibly matching TRBD1 (6 bases). This CDR3 region has 15 residues. CDR1 and CDR2 (germline): SGDLS, YYNGEE.